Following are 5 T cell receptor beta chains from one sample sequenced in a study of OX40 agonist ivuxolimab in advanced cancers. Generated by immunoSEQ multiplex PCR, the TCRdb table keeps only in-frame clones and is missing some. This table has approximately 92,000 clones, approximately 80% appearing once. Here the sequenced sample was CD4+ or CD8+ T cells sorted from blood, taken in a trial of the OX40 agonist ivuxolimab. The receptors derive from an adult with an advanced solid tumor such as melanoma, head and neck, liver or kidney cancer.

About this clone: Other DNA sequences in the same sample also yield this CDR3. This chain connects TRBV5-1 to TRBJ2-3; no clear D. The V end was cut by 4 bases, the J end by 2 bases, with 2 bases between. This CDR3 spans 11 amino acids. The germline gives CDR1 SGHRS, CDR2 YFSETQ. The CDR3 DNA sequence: TGCGCCAGCAGCCTCACAGATACGCAGTATTTT. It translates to CASSLTDTQYF.

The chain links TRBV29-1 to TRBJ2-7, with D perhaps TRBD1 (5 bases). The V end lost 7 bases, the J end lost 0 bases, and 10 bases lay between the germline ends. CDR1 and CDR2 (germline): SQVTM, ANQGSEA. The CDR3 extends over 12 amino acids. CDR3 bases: TGCAGCGCCACAGGAAACTCCTACGAGCAGTACTTC. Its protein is CSATGNSYEQYF.

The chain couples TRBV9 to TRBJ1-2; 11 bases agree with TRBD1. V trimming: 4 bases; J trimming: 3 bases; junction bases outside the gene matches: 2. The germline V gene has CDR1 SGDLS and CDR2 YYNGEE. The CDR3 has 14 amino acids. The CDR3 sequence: CASSWTGGDYGYTF. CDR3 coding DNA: TGTGCCAGCAGCTGGACAGGGGGCGACTATGGCTACACCTTC.

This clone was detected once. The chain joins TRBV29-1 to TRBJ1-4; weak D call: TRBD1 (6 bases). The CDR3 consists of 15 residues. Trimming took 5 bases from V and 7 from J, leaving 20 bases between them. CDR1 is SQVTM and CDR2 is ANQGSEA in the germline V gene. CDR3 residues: CSVTIYREFTEKLFF. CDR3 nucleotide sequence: TGCAGCGTTACTATCTACAGGGAATTTACTGAAAAACTGTTTTTT.

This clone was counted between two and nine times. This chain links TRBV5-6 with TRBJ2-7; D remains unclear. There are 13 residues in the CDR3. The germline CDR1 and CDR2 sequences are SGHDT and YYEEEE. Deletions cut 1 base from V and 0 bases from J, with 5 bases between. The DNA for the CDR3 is TGTGCCAGCAGCTTGCGCGCCTCCTACGAGCAGTACTTC. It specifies CASSLRASYEQYF.